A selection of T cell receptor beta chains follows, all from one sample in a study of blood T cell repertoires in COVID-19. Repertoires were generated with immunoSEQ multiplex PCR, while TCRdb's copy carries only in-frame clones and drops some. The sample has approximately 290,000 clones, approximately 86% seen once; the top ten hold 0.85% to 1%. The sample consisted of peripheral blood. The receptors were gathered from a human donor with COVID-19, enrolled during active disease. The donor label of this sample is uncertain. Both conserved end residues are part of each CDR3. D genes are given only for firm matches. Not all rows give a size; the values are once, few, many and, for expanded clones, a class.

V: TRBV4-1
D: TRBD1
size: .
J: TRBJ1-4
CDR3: CASSQSGDRESRKLFF
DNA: TGCGCCAGCAGCCAGTCGGGGGACAGGGAATCTAGGAAACTGTTTTTT

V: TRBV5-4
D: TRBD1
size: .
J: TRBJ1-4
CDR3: CASSSGKDRDNEKLFF
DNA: TGTGCCAGCAGCTCTGGGAAGGACAGGGACAATGAAAAACTGTTTTTT

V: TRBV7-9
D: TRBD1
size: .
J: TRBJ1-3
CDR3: CASSPGQGTNSGNTIYF
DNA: TGTGCCAGCAGCCCGGGACAGGGGACAAACTCTGGAAACACCATATATTTT

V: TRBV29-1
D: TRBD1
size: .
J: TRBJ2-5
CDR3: CSVGQGQTQYF
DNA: TGCAGCGTCGGACAGGGTCAGACCCAGTACTTC

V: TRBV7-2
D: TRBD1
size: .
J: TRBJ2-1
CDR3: CASSLGGGVSNEQFF
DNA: TGTGCCAGCAGCTTAGGAGGGGGCGTCTCCAATGAGCAGTTCTTC

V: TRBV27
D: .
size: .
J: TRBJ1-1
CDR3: CASSLHEGSTEAFF
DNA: TGTGCCAGCAGTTTACACGAGGGAAGCACTGAAGCTTTCTTT

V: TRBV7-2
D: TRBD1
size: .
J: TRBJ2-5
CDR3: CASSLGQGTATQYF
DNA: TGTGCCAGCAGCTTAGGACAGGGTACAGCGACCCAGTACTTC

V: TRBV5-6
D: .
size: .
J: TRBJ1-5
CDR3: CASSSPPRGDQPQHF
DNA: TGTGCCAGCAGCTCCCCTCCGCGGGGGGATCAGCCCCAGCATTTT

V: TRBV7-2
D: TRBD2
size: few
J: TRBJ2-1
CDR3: CASSSNGGNDNEQFF
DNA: TGTGCCAGCAGCTCCAACGGGGGGAATGACAATGAGCAGTTCTTC

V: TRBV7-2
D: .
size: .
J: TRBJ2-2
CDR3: CASEAGQGRAGELFF
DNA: TGTGCCAGCGAAGCGGGGCAGGGGCGGGCCGGGGAGCTGTTTTTT

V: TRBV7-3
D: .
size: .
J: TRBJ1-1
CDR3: CASSLGGRPEAFF
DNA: TGTGCCAGCAGCTTAGGGGGCAGACCTGAAGCTTTCTTT

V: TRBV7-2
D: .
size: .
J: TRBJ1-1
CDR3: CASSLILGGNTEAFF
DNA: TGTGCCAGCAGCTTAATTTTAGGGGGGAACACTGAAGCTTTCTTT

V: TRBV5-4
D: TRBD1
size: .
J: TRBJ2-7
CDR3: CASSPRTGTYEQYF
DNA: TGTGCCAGCAGCCCGAGGACAGGGACCTACGAGCAGTACTTC

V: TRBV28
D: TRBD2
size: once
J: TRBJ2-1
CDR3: CASSAPSLAGGSEQFF
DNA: TGTGCCAGCAGTGCCCCCTCACTAGCGGGAGGATCTGAGCAGTTCTTC

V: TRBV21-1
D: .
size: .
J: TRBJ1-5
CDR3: CASSATGHNQPQHF
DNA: TGTGCCAGCAGCGCAACAGGGCACAATCAGCCCCAGCATTTT

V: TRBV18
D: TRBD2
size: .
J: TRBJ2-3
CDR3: CASSPETSLQYF
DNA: TGTGCCAGCTCACCGGAGACTAGCCTACAGTATTTT

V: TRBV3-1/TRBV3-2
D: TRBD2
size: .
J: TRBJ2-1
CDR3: CASSLGLDAYNEQFF
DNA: TGTGCCAGCAGCCTCGGACTAGATGCCTACAATGAGCAGTTCTTC

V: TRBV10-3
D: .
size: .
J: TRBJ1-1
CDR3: CAISDPGGGDRGRVAFF
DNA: TGTGCCATCAGTGACCCCGGGGGAGGCGACCGGGGTAGGGTAGCTTTCTTT

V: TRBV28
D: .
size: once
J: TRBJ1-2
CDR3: CASRQYDNRYTF
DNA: TGTGCCAGCAGGCAATATGACAACCGCTACACCTTC

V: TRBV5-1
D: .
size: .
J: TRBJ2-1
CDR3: CASSLMQGGLNEQFF
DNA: TGCGCCAGCAGCTTGATGCAGGGTGGCCTCAATGAGCAGTTCTTC

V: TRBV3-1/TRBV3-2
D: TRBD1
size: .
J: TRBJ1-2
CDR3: CASSLQGAWGYTF
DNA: TGTGCCAGCAGTCTCCAGGGGGCTTGGGGCTACACCTTC

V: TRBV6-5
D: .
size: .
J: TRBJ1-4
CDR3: CATSGGLNEKLFF
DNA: TGTGCCACATCGGGGGGTTTGAATGAAAAACTGTTTTTT

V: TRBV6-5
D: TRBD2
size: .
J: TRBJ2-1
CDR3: CASLAGRNYNEQFF
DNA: TGTGCCAGCTTAGCGGGACGGAACTACAATGAGCAGTTCTTC

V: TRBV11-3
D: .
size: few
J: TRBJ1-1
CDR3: CASSLGRGTEAFF
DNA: TGTGCCAGCAGCCTCGGCCGGGGCACTGAAGCTTTCTTT

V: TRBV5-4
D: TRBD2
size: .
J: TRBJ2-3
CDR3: CASSPGRLAGGTDTQYF
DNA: TGTGCCAGCAGCCCCGGCCGTCTAGCGGGGGGCACAGATACGCAGTATTTT

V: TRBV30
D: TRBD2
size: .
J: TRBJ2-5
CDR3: CAWRTGREEETQYF
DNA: TGTGCCTGGCGCACAGGGCGGGAGGAAGAGACCCAGTACTTC

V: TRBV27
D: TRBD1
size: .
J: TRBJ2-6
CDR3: CASTSRQGLGANVLTF
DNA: TGTGCCAGCACCTCCCGACAGGGTCTGGGGGCCAACGTCCTGACTTTC

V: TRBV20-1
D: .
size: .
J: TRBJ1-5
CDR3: CSASRGRLLPQHF
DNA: TGCAGTGCTAGTAGGGGTCGTCTCCTTCCCCAGCATTTT

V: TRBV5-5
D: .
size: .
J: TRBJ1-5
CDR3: CASSFNSNQPQHF
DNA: TGTGCCAGCAGCTTTAATAGCAATCAGCCCCAGCATTTT

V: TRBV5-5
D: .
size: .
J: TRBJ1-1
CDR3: CASSPLFLSAEAFF
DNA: TGTGCCAGCAGCCCCCTTTTTTTGTCGGCTGAAGCTTTCTTT

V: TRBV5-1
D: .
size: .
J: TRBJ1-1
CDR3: CASSRSDGAQVAFF
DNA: TGCGCCAGCAGCAGGTCAGATGGGGCTCAGGTGGCTTTCTTT

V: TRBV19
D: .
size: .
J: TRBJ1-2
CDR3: CATNTRGLGYTF
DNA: TGTGCCACCAACACCCGGGGTTTGGGCTACACCTTC

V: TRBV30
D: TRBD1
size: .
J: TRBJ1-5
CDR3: CAWSLTGVGQPQHF
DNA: TGTGCCTGGAGCTTAACAGGGGTCGGACAGCCCCAGCATTTT

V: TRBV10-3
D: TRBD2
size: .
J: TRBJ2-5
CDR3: CAIGAGGVAETQYF
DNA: TGTGCCATCGGGGCGGGAGGGGTGGCAGAGACCCAGTACTTC

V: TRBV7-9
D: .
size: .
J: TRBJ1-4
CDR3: CASSSPVTGGWEKLFF
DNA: TGTGCCAGCAGCTCGCCAGTAACAGGAGGGTGGGAAAAACTGTTTTTT